What follows is one T cell receptor beta chain and its context. Method: immunoSEQ multiplex PCR; TCRdb's copy keeps in-frame clones and lacks some. Among under 200,000 clones, around four fifths were seen once, and the ten largest hold 0.95%. This CDR3 comprises 16 residues. With 7 bases removed from V and 3 bases from J, the gap between germline ends came to 19 bases. Looked up from germline, CDR1 is LGHNT and CDR2 is FRNRAP. This specimen comes from a study of blood T cell repertoires in COVID-19. Sequencing input: peripheral blood. The chain joins TRBV12-5 to TRBJ1-5; unclear D gene. The sequence was obtained from a man aged 60-69 years with COVID-19, enrolled during active disease. The CDR3 protein is CASELGGQAINQPQHF. The CDR3 region has the DNA TGTGCTAGTGAACTAGGAGGGCAGGCTATCAATCAGCCCCAGCATTTT.